This entry lists 22 T cell receptor beta chains sequenced from one sample in a study of PD-1 blockade in classical Hodgkin lymphoma. The repertoire was sequenced with immunoSEQ multiplex PCR; TCRdb's copy has only in-frame clones and lacks some. Seen here are roughly 92,000 clones, around nine tenths observed once, and the top ten hold 2.5% to 3.5%. With no exception, relapse followed autologous stem cell transplantation in all patients, and brentuximab vedotin exposure varied. Sequenced here: peripheral blood mononuclear cells (PBMCs), sampled at baseline. The receptors were gathered from a human donor with classical Hodgkin lymphoma.

The chain carries TRBV19 and TRBJ1-3, with D possibly TRBD1 on 5 matching bases. Germline assignment: CDR1 LNHDA and CDR2 SQIVND (reference sequence). V lost 5 bases and J 0 bases, leaving 14 bases between the germline ends. This CDR3 contains 16 residues. The CDR3 protein is CASSLGEGLSGNTIYF. The CDR3 nucleotides are TGTGCCAGTAGTTTGGGGGAGGGCCTCTCTGGAAACACCATATATTTT.

V and J are TRBV19 and TRBJ1-1; the match to TRBD1 covers 7 bases. After removal of 7 bases from V and 1 base from J, the junction contained 9 bases not matched to a gene. This CDR3 comprises 15 residues. Germline assignment: CDR1 LNHDA and CDR2 SQIVND (reference sequence). This chain's CDR3 is CASKRQGPPNTEAFF. In DNA form, the CDR3 reads TGTGCCAGTAAGAGACAGGGCCCCCCGAACACTGAAGCTTTCTTT.

The chain links TRBV5-1 to TRBJ2-4; tentative D call: TRBD1 (5 bases). V was trimmed by 3 bases and J by 0 bases, leaving 16 bases between them. CDR1 and CDR2 from the germline V gene are SGHRS and YFSETQ. The CDR3 is 17 residues long. The CDR3: CASSSPPGARAKNIQYF. The CDR3 DNA follows: TGCGCCAGCAGCTCTCCCCCTGGGGCACGAGCCAAAAACATTCAGTACTTC.

In its sample, this clone was seen a few times. The chain joins TRBV11-2 to TRBJ2-7; D ambiguous. Germline V gene data show CDR1 as SGHAT and CDR2 as FQNNGV. Trimming shortened V by 0 bases and J by 1 base, and 7 bases separated the two germline ends. This CDR3 comprises 14 residues. DNA for the CDR3: TGTGCCAGCAGCTTAGAGGCAGCTTCCTACGAGCAGTACTTC. Protein sequence: CASSLEAASYEQYF.

The chain combines TRBV15 with TRBJ2-7, with 9 bases fitting TRBD1. In germline, CDR1 is LNHNV, CDR2 YYDKDF (reference sequence). There are 15 residues in the CDR3. V lost 2 bases, J lost 7 bases, and 9 bases stayed unmatched. CDR3 sequence reads: CATSRFRDRALEQYF. In nucleotides, the CDR3 is TGTGCCACCAGCAGATTCCGGGACAGGGCCCTGGAGCAGTACTTC.

V is TRBV19 and J is TRBJ1-1, with TRBD1 as a possible D gene (5 bases). V dropped 6 bases and J dropped 1 base, with 9 bases sitting between them. There are 13 residues in the CDR3. In germline, CDR1 is LNHDA, CDR2 SQIVND (reference sequence). DNA of the CDR3: TGTGCCAGTAGAGTAGGGGCGAACACTGAAGCTTTCTTT. Its translation: CASRVGANTEAFF.

The CDR3 DNA reads TGTGCCAGTACCCTTTCCGGGACAGGGCCCCCGCGGGATTACGAGCAGTACTTC. As protein: CASTLSGTGPPRDYEQYF. This chain links TRBV19 with TRBJ2-7, with 9 bases that match TRBD1. Germline-derived CDR1 and CDR2 are LNHDA and SQIVND (reference sequence). Trimming removed 7 bases from V and 4 bases from J; junction bases left unmatched: 20. The CDR3 is 18 amino acids.

The rearrangement uses TRBV19 and TRBJ2-1; TRBD1 matches at 7 bases. The CDR3 covers 14 residues. Trimming removed 3 bases from V and 6 bases from J; junction bases left unmatched: 5. Germline CDR1 reads LNHDA; CDR2 reads SQIVND (reference sequence). The CDR3 DNA follows: TGTGCCAGTAGTATGGGGGACAGATCCAATGAGCAGTTCTTC. It yields the protein CASSMGDRSNEQFF.

This chain joins TRBV19 and TRBJ1-2; 8 bases are a match to TRBD1. V lost 6 bases and J lost 0; bases outside the gene matches: 6. The CDR3 totals 15 residues. Germline CDR1 and CDR2: LNHDA and SQIVND (reference sequence). CDR3 sequence: CASRTQGVTNYGYTF. CDR3 nucleotide sequence: TGTGCCAGTAGGACACAGGGGGTGACTAACTATGGCTACACCTTC.

This chain uses TRBV19 with TRBJ1-5; 8 nucleotides line up with TRBD1. Unmatched junction bases numbered 7, after V lost 3 bases and J lost 0 bases. The CDR3 spans 17 residues. CDR1 is LNHDA, CDR2 SQIVND, per germline (reference sequence). CDR3 coding DNA: TGTGCCAGTAGTATTGGGACAGGCGTACCTAGCAATCAGCCCCAGCATTTT. This codes for CASSIGTGVPSNQPQHF.

The V and J genes are TRBV6-4 and TRBJ2-7, with TRBD2 matching 9 bases. This CDR3 has 14 amino acids. The J segment lost 5 bases and the V segment lost 3 bases, leaving 5 bases of the junction unmatched. CDR1 is MRHNA, CDR2 SNTAGT, per germline. The CDR3 protein is CASSEREGLDEQYF. CDR3 bases: TGTGCCAGCAGTGAGCGGGAGGGCCTTGACGAGCAGTACTTC.

V is TRBV15 and J is TRBJ2-7, with 8 bases lining up with TRBD1. Per the germline V gene, CDR1 is LNHNV and CDR2 is YYDKDF (reference sequence). The trim removed 0 bases at V and 0 bases at J, leaving 16 bases unmatched. This CDR3 has 20 residues. The CDR3: CATSRDLGTGSRGTSYEQYF. The CDR3 nucleotides read TGTGCCACCAGCAGAGATCTAGGGACAGGCTCTCGTGGGACCTCCTACGAGCAGTACTTC.

J is TRBJ2-2 and V is TRBV5-6; D possibly uses TRBD1 or TRBD2 (5 bases each). The CDR3 spans 12 residues. The germline V and J ends were trimmed by 5 bases and 5 bases, with 7 bases remaining between them. Germline lookup yields CDR1 SGHDT and CDR2 YYEEEE. The CDR3, as DNA: TGTGCCAGCAGGGGGGATACCGGGGAGCTGTTTTTT. Its protein is CASRGDTGELFF.

A single count supports this clone. The chain links TRBV2 to TRBJ1-1; weak D call: TRBD1 (6 bases). The ends were cut back, 3 bases at V and 4 bases at J, with 18 bases in the middle. Germline V CDR1 and CDR2: SNHLY, FYNNEI. This CDR3 has 16 amino acids. CDR3 DNA sequence: TGTGCCAGCAGTGAGAGGTCGGTCGGGGGCTCCACTGAAGCTTTCTTT. It yields the protein CASSERSVGGSTEAFF.

J is TRBJ1-5 and V is TRBV30, with 7 bases lining up with TRBD1. The CDR3 is 13 amino acids. J lost 3 bases, V lost 3 bases, and 2 bases had no gene match. Germline lookup yields CDR1 GTSNPN and CDR2 SVGIG (reference sequence). CDR3 sequence reads: CAWRGQSNQPQHF. The CDR3 bases are TGTGCCTGGAGGGGACAGTCCAATCAGCCCCAGCATTTT.

The chain employs TRBV15 and TRBJ2-7; tentative D call: TRBD2 (6 bases). The CDR3 runs to 12 residues. Germline V CDR1 and CDR2: LNHNV, YYDKDF (reference sequence). Trimming shortened V by 6 bases and J by 3 bases, and 9 bases separated the two germline ends. The CDR3 coding sequence is TGTGCCACCAGAAAGGAGGGCTACGAGCAGTACTTC. It translates to CATRKEGYEQYF.

The CDR3 protein is CASSAPGGRSYEQYF. The CDR3 DNA reads TGTGCCAGCAGCGCCCCAGGGGGCCGGTCCTACGAGCAGTACTTC. This rearrangement joins TRBV7-3 to TRBJ2-7, with 8 bases lining up with TRBD1. V dropped 5 bases and J dropped 1; count of bases not matched to a gene: 7. The CDR3 spans 15 residues. Germline CDR1 reads SGHTA; CDR2 reads FQGTGA.

This clone has only one observation. The chain employs TRBV2 and TRBJ2-6, with D perhaps matching TRBD1 or TRBD2 (6 bases each). Trimming cost V 4 bases and J 0 bases, with 13 bases left between them. The V gene's germline CDR1 is SNHLY and CDR2 FYNNEI. The length of the CDR3 is 17 residues. Here the CDR3 DNA reads TGTGCCAGCAGTGTTATAGGGGGGTCCTCTGGGGCCAACGTCCTGACTTTC. It yields the protein CASSVIGGSSGANVLTF.

This chain connects TRBV9 to TRBJ2-3; 7 bases fit TRBD2. With 2 bases clipped from V and 3 bases from J, the junction kept 3 bases outside the gene matches. The germline V gene encodes CDR1 SGDLS and CDR2 YYNGEE. The CDR3 totals 14 residues. DNA of the CDR3: TGTGCCAGCAGCGTCGGCGGGAGAACAGATACGCAGTATTTT. This codes for CASSVGGRTDTQYF.

This chain joins TRBV5-6 and TRBJ1-5, with D unresolved. Germline CDR1 and CDR2: SGHDT and YYEEEE. V dropped 0 bases and J dropped 4 bases, with 8 bases sitting between them. This CDR3 region has 14 residues. In DNA form, the CDR3 reads TGTGCCAGCAGCTTGGATGCGGGGAATCAGCCCCAGCATTTT. Amino acid sequence: CASSLDAGNQPQHF.

The chain has TRBV9 and TRBJ2-5, with TRBD1 as a possible D gene (5 bases). CDR3 length: 14 amino acids. Looked up from germline, CDR1 is SGDLS and CDR2 is YYNGEE. V was clipped by 4 bases and J by 4 bases, with 14 bases between them. For the CDR3, the DNA is TGTGCCAGCAGCTTGTCCCAGGGTAGAGAGACCCAGTACTTC. Residues: CASSLSQGRETQYF. The complete variable domain, with remaining parts taken from reference TRBV9 and TRBJ2-5, reads DSGVTQTPKHLITATGQRVTLRCSPRSGDLSVYWYQQSLDQGLQFLIQYYNGEERAKGNILERFSAQQFPDLHSELNLSSLELGDSALYFCASSLSQGRETQYFGPGTRLLVL.

This rearrangement joins TRBV7-9 to TRBJ2-1; 12 bases agree with TRBD2. V lost 3 bases and J lost 8; bases outside the gene matches: 11. The CDR3 is 17 residues long. CDR1 is SEHNR, CDR2 FQNEAQ, per germline (reference sequence). CDR3 nucleotides: TGTGCCAGCAGCTTGGGCAGGACTAGCGGGACGGTCGATGAGCAGTTCTTC. Its translation is CASSLGRTSGTVDEQFF.